The 20 T cell receptor beta chains listed next were all sequenced from one sample in a study of cytomegalovirus exposure and HLA in healthy donors. The table came from immunoSEQ multiplex PCR; TCRdb's copy has only in-frame clones and leaves some out. The sample holds about 200,000 clones, roughly 88% seen once. The specimen was PBMCs. These receptors were collected from a young woman in good health and CMV-seropositive.

The CDR3 DNA reads TGCGCCAGCAGCCAAGACGGACAGGGGGCACGTCGGGAGCAGTTCTTC. This sequence encodes CASSQDGQGARREQFF. The chain joins TRBV4-1 to TRBJ2-1; 11 bases fit TRBD1. J lost 10 bases, V lost 0 bases, and 8 bases had no gene match. This CDR3 is 16 amino acids long. Germline assignment: CDR1 MGHRA and CDR2 YSYEKL.

This chain connects TRBV6-1 to TRBJ2-7; 7 bases align to TRBD1. The CDR3 extends over 17 amino acids. Looked up from germline, CDR1 is MNHNS and CDR2 is SASEGT. V trimming: 4 bases; J trimming: 4 bases; junction bases outside the gene matches: 16. The CDR3 nucleotides read TGTGCCAGCAGTGCTTTCTCACCCAGGGGGTCCCCTTACGAGCAGTACTTC. Amino acids: CASSAFSPRGSPYEQYF.

The genes are TRBV5-1 and TRBJ1-4, with a possible D match to TRBD1 (5 bases). Germline CDR1 SGHRS, CDR2 YFSETQ. The CDR3 sequence is 15 residues long. V was trimmed by 4 bases and J by 2 bases, leaving 12 bases between them. The CDR3 DNA sequence: TGCGCCAGCAGCGCGCAGGGTGCGACTAATGAAAAACTGTTTTTT. Translation: CASSAQGATNEKLFF.

J is TRBJ1-4 and V is TRBV28; 7 positions agree with TRBD1. Per the germline V gene, CDR1 is MDHEN and CDR2 is SYDVKM. The V gene end was trimmed by 6 bases and the J gene end by 2 bases; junction bases not matched to a gene: 9. The length of the CDR3 is 16 residues. This chain's CDR3 is CASSNPKGATNEKLFF. CDR3 in DNA: TGTGCCAGCAGCAACCCAAAGGGGGCCACTAATGAAAAACTGTTTTTT.

The rearrangement uses TRBV7-2 and TRBJ1-5, with TRBD1 as a possible D gene (6 bases). V lost 3 bases to trimming and J lost 4 bases, with 7 bases between them. Germline CDR1 reads SGHTA; CDR2 reads FQGNSA. The CDR3 loop spans 13 amino acids. CDR3 region: CASSLTGNQPQHF. DNA for the CDR3: TGTGCCAGCAGCTTGACAGGAAATCAGCCCCAGCATTTT.

This clone was counted at least ten times. The chain links TRBV11-3 to TRBJ2-1; 7 nucleotides line up with TRBD2. V lost 3 bases and J lost 4; bases outside the gene matches: 3. Germline CDR1 reads SGHNT; CDR2 reads YENEEA. The CDR3 loop spans 14 amino acids. This CDR3 is CASSFSGLYNEQFF. The CDR3 nucleotides read TGTGCCAGCAGCTTTAGCGGGCTTTACAATGAGCAGTTCTTC.

This clone was seen a handful of times. The genes are TRBV2 and TRBJ1-2; 12 nucleotides align to TRBD1. Trimming removed 7 bases from V and 4 bases from J; junction bases left unmatched: 7. CDR1 is SNHLY and CDR2 is FYNNEI in the germline V gene. This CDR3 spans 15 amino acids. The CDR3 here is CASMGTGGFGYGYTF. CDR3 nucleotides: TGTGCCAGCATGGGGACAGGGGGCTTCGGCTATGGCTACACCTTC.

The chain combines TRBV5-6 with TRBJ2-7; 8 bases align to TRBD1. Looked up from germline, CDR1 is SGHDT and CDR2 is YYEEEE. The CDR3 consists of 15 residues. After removal of 0 bases from V and 3 bases from J, the junction contained 5 bases not matched to a gene. The CDR3 DNA reads as TGTGCCAGCAGCTTGGCCCGACAGGGGCACTACGAGCAGTACTTC. Translating gives CASSLARQGHYEQYF.

The chain recombines TRBV28 with TRBJ2-7, with 8 positions matching TRBD1. The germline gives CDR1 MDHEN, CDR2 SYDVKM. This CDR3 comprises 14 residues. V trimming: 7 bases; J trimming: 3 bases; junction bases outside the gene matches: 8. CDR3 nucleotides: TGTGCCAGCAAATCAGGGGGCTCCTTCTACGAGCAGTACTTC. Its translation is CASKSGGSFYEQYF.

The chain links TRBV28 to TRBJ1-2, with TRBD1 matching over 8 bases. The J segment lost 8 bases and the V segment lost 5 bases, leaving 7 bases of the junction unmatched. Germline CDR1 is MDHEN and CDR2 is SYDVKM. This CDR3 has 13 amino acids. The CDR3 spells CASSPSTGVGYTF. CDR3 nucleotides: TGTGCCAGCAGTCCCTCGACAGGGGTAGGCTACACCTTC.

Only a few counts were recorded for this clone. J is TRBJ1-5 and V is TRBV6-5; the match to TRBD1 covers 8 bases. The J segment lost 3 bases and the V segment lost 5 bases, leaving 3 bases of the junction unmatched. The CDR3 totals 14 residues. Per germline, CDR1 MNHEY and CDR2 SVGAGI. CDR3 residues: CASSRTGNNQPQHF. The CDR3 bases are TGTGCCAGCAGTAGGACAGGGAACAATCAGCCCCAGCATTTT.

V is TRBV5-1 and J is TRBJ2-5; the match to TRBD1 covers 7 bases. The germline CDR1 and CDR2 sequences are SGHRS and YFSETQ. The CDR3 consists of 14 residues. After removal of 5 bases from V and 5 bases from J, the junction contained 9 bases not matched to a gene. The DNA of the CDR3 is TGCGCCAGCAGACATCGACAGGGCCAGGAGACCCAGTACTTC. Translated, it gives CASRHRQGQETQYF.

This chain links TRBV18 with TRBJ2-3, with unresolved D. V was clipped by 3 bases and J by 4 bases, with 14 bases between them. The CDR3 loop spans 15 amino acids. Germline assignment: CDR1 KGHSH and CDR2 LQKENI. The chain's CDR3 is CASSPQVLRADTQYF. Here the CDR3 DNA reads TGTGCCAGCTCACCGCAAGTCCTTCGCGCAGATACGCAGTATTTT.

This clone was detected only once. This chain joins TRBV29-1 and TRBJ2-7; no definite D call. V was pared by 0 bases and J by 0 bases, with 12 bases between. This CDR3 is built from 15 residues. Germline CDR1 SQVTM, CDR2 ANQGSEA. The CDR3 sequence is CSVEERQASSYEQYF. DNA of the CDR3: TGCAGCGTTGAAGAACGCCAGGCCAGCTCCTACGAGCAGTACTTC.

This chain connects TRBV30 to TRBJ2-7; 11 nucleotides match TRBD2. The ends lost 0 bases at V and 2 bases at J; junction bases unmatched: 12. Germline CDR1 and CDR2: GTSNPN and SVGIG (reference sequence). The CDR3 loop spans 18 amino acids. The CDR3 loop reads CAWSVRALTSGSAYEQYF. CDR3 coding DNA: TGTGCCTGGAGTGTACGGGCGTTAACTAGCGGGAGTGCCTACGAGCAGTACTTC.

This chain uses TRBV15 with TRBJ1-2; D possibly corresponds to TRBD1 (5 bases). Germline CDR1 and CDR2: LNHNV and YYDKDF (reference sequence). This CDR3 has 15 residues. Trimming removed 5 bases at V and 0 bases at J, with 13 bases between. The CDR3 coding sequence is TGTGCCACCAGCCATAGACAGATAGCTAACTATGGCTACACCTTC. Its translation: CATSHRQIANYGYTF.

This clone was observed once. The germline gene is not matched at one end of the junction; a read error may be the cause. CDR3 sequence: CASSFTGPSRVF. As DNA, the CDR3 is TGTGCCAGCAGCTTTACCGGTCCAAGTCGGGTCTTC. The rearrangement uses TRBV7-9 and TRBJ2-1; no firm D call. The germline gives CDR1 SEHNR, CDR2 FQNEAQ (reference sequence). This CDR3 has 12 residues.

The genes are TRBV5-1 and TRBJ1-3, with 9 bases identical to TRBD1. CDR1 is SGHRS and CDR2 is YFSETQ in the germline V gene. CDR3 length: 16 residues. The J segment lost 4 bases and the V segment lost 3 bases, leaving 8 bases of the junction unmatched. The CDR3 loop reads CASSSPQGARGNTIYF. CDR3 DNA sequence: TGCGCCAGCAGCTCTCCACAGGGGGCAAGAGGAAACACCATATATTTT.

The chain uses TRBV6-6 and TRBJ2-2, with 7 bases aligning to TRBD1. The V segment lost 8 bases and the J segment 4 bases; nucleotides outside the gene matches: 7. Per germline, CDR1 MNHNY and CDR2 SVGAGI (reference sequence). The CDR3 consists of 14 residues. The CDR3 protein is CASCWDSLTGELFF. CDR3 nucleotides: TGTGCCAGCTGCTGGGACAGCCTCACCGGGGAGCTGTTTTTT.

J is TRBJ2-2 and V is TRBV6-6, with 8 bases that match TRBD1. The CDR3 extends over 15 amino acids. Germline V gene sequence: CDR1 MNHNY, CDR2 SVGAGI (reference sequence). V gave up 5 bases and J gave up 6 bases; unmatched junction bases: 8. CDR3 in amino acids: CASSDRGRRAGELFF. In DNA, the CDR3 is TGTGCCAGCAGTGACAGGGGCCGGCGAGCCGGGGAGCTGTTTTTT.